This T cell receptor (beta chain) was sequenced during a study of PD-1 blockade in classical Hodgkin lymphoma. Regarding this clone: What it recognizes is unknown.

Time point defined: cycle 4 day 1 (C4D1), after six to seven weeks of nivolumab. Each patient experienced a relapse that followed autologous stem cell transplantation, and brentuximab vedotin exposure varied. Thawed PBMCs underwent magnetic negative selection to obtain purified CD8+ T cells. V shed 4 bases and J 7 bases; nucleotides not matched to a gene: 11. Germline values: CDR1 SNHLY, CDR2 FYNNEI. The CDR3 has 16 amino acids. The table came from immunoSEQ multiplex PCR; TCRdb's copy has only in-frame clones and leaves some out. Of about 19,000 clones in the sample, about 88% were seen once. Study results and limitations: Newly diagnosed patients reportedly had lower baseline TCR diversity than healthy donors. Still unresolved is the cause of the repertoire differences, which may be disease activity or prior therapy. Patients excluded were those beginning nivolumab under 1 year after ASCT. Newly diagnosed patients and complete responders had comparable diversity at baseline.

The TCR comes from a human donor with classical Hodgkin lymphoma. The chain is built from TRBV2 and TRBJ2-1; 9 bases map to TRBD2. Sequencing was performed on CD8+ T cells from blood, taken before the fourth cycle of nivolumab. CDR3 sequence reads: CASSVLLAGVWNEQFF. CDR3 nucleotide sequence: TGTGCCAGCAGTGTATTGTTAGCGGGAGTTTGGAATGAGCAGTTCTTC.